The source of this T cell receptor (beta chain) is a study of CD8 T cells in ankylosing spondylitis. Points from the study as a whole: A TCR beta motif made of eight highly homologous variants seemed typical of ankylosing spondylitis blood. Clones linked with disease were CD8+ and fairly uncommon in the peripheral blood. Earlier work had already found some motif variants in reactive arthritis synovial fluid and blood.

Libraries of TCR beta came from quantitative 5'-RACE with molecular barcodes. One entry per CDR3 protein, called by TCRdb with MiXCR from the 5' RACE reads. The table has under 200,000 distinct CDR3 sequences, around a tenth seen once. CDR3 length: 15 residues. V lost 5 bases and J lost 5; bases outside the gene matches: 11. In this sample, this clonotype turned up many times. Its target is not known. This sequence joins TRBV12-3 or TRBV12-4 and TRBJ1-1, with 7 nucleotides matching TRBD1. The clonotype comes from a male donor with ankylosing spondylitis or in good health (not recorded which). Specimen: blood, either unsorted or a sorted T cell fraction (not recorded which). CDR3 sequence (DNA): TGTGCCAGCAGTCGGACCGGGACAGCGTTGACTGAAGCTTTCTTT. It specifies CASSRTGTALTEAFF.